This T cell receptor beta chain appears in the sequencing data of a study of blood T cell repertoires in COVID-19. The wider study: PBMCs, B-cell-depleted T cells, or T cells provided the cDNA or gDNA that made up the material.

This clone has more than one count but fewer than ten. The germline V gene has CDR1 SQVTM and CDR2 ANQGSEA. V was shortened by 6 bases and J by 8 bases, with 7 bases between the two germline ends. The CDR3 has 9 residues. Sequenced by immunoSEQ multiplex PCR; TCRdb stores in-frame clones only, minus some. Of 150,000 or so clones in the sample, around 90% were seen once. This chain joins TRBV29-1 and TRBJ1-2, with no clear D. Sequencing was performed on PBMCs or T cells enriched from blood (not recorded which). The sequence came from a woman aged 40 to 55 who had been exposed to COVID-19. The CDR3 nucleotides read TGCAGCGTCGGGAGCGGCTACACCTTC. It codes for CSVGSGYTF. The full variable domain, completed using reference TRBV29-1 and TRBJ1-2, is SAVISQKPSRDICQRGTSLTIQCQVDSQVTMMFWYRQQPGQSLTLIATANQGSEATYESGFVIDKFPISRPNLTFSTLTVSNMSPEDSSIYLCSVGSGYTFGSGTRLTVV.